This entry concerns a single T cell receptor beta chain. Its antigen is as yet unknown. Per the germline V gene, CDR1 is SNHLY and CDR2 is FYNNEI. This CDR3 has 14 residues. V lost 5 bases and J lost 10; bases outside the gene matches: 13. Method: immunoSEQ multiplex PCR; TCRdb's copy keeps in-frame clones and lacks some. The sample has fewer than 60,000 clones, 78% seen once. This record comes from a study of vaccination effects on CD4 cells after COVID-19. As for the study in general: ViraFEST assay sequencing came after antigen-specific CD4+ T cells were expanded with viral peptide pools. Post-vaccine sampling took place a median of 72 days after the second dose. Study observations and caveats: Convalescent patients in the study were few, and early post-infection timepoints were absent.

Cultured cells yielded isolated CD4+ T cells after less than 11 days. Participants received two doses of either the BNT162b2 or mRNA-1273 vaccine. The authors replaced half the medium with IL-2 medium on days 3 and 7. The clonotype comes from a human donor who received a COVID-19 vaccine. Sequenced here: CD4+ T cells from PBMCs cultured without peptide, sampled after COVID-19 vaccination. This rearrangement joins TRBV2 to TRBJ1-1; 7 bases agree with TRBD1. CDR3 sequence: CASSSGAGTARAFF. CDR3 DNA sequence: TGTGCCAGCAGTTCCGGGGCCGGGACAGCGAGAGCTTTCTTT. The whole variable domain, filled in from reference TRBV2 and TRBJ1-1, reads EPEVTQTPSHQVTQMGQEVILRCVPISNHLYFYWYRQILGQKVEFLVSFYNNEISEKSEIFDDQFSVERPDGSNFTLKIRSTKLEDSAMYFCASSSGAGTARAFFGQGTRLTVV.